A single sample gave rise to the 14 T cell receptor beta chains below, sequenced in a study of T-cell reconstitution after alpha-beta-depleted transplantation in children. TCRbeta library preparation incorporated unique molecular identifiers. TCRdb reprocessed the PCR reads via MiXCR and lists one record per CDR3 protein. The sample lists fewer than 700,000 distinct CDR3 sequences, roughly 13% seen once, with 2.2% in the top ten. The sequenced sample was PBMCs, mostly from graft donor cells, obtained 360 days after TCRalphabeta/CD19-depleted stem cell transplant. These receptors came from a male patient between 5 and 17 years old who had a stem cell transplant for acute myeloid leukemia, so the T cells may come from the graft donor.

In nucleotides, the CDR3 is TGTGCCAGCAGCTTTCACAGTATTCCCTCCTACAATGAGCAGTTCTTC. Encoded protein: CASSFHSIPSYNEQFF. This chain connects TRBV7-9 to TRBJ2-1; D is unclear. V lost 3 bases and J 0 bases, leaving 12 bases between the germline ends. This CDR3 is 16 amino acids long. Germline CDR1 and CDR2: SEHNR and FQNEAQ (reference sequence).

This clonotype was picked up a small number of times. The chain carries TRBV15 and TRBJ2-3, with 8 bases fitting TRBD2. Germline-derived CDR1 and CDR2 are LNHNV and YYDKDF (reference sequence). CDR3 size: 16 residues. V trimming: 3 bases; J trimming: 2 bases; junction bases outside the gene matches: 7. CDR3 region: CATSSGTSSLTDTQYF. CDR3 nucleotide sequence: TGTGCCACCAGCAGCGGGACTAGTTCCCTCACAGATACGCAGTATTTT.

This clonotype has at least ten counts. The rearrangement links TRBV25-1 to TRBJ1-3; D might be TRBD1 (6 bases). CDR1 is MGHDK, CDR2 SYGVNS, per germline. The CDR3 loop spans 17 amino acids. Trimming took 5 bases from V and 0 from J, leaving 17 bases between them. The CDR3 loop is CASSPAGGSSSGNTIYF. The DNA for the CDR3 is TGTGCCAGCAGTCCCGCTGGGGGCTCGAGCTCTGGAAACACCATATATTTT.

Many counts were recorded for this clonotype. V gene TRBV29-1 combines with J gene TRBJ2-5; D gene uncertain. The germline CDR1 and CDR2 sequences are SQVTM and ANQGSEA. The CDR3 is made up of 13 amino acids. The ends were cut back, 6 bases at V and 2 bases at J, with 13 bases in the middle. The CDR3 DNA reads as TGCAGCGTCCGACTTCCGAGTCAAGAGACCCAGTACTTC. Amino acid sequence: CSVRLPSQETQYF.

V is TRBV12-3 or TRBV12-4 and J is TRBJ2-5; possibly TRBD1 or TRBD2 for D (5 bases each). V lost 6 bases, J lost 6 bases, and 14 bases lay in between. This CDR3 contains 13 residues. The CDR3, as DNA: TGTGCCAGCAGCATGAACGGGGCTCAGACCCAGTACTTC. It is translated as CASSMNGAQTQYF.

Ten or more counts support this clonotype. The junction does not match germline at one end; this may be a read error. This chain links TRBV7-7 with TRBJ2-3, with D perhaps TRBD1 (6 bases). The CDR3 contains 15 residues. Germline CDR1 reads SSHAT; CDR2 reads FNYEAQ (reference sequence). Written as DNA, the CDR3 is TGTGCTAGCAGCTTGAGGGGGTCTAGCACAGATACGCAGTATTTT. This codes for CASSLRGSSTDTQYF.

This clonotype showed up just a few times. This sequence joins TRBV4-2 and TRBJ2-7; TRBD2 agrees at 7 bases. The J segment lost 2 bases and the V segment lost 1 base, leaving 11 bases of the junction unmatched. Germline assignment: CDR1 LGHNA and CDR2 YNFKEQ. The CDR3 has 17 amino acids. The CDR3 protein is CASSQGIGRVETYEQYF. In DNA form, the CDR3 reads TGTGCCAGCAGCCAAGGAATTGGGAGGGTGGAAACCTACGAGCAGTACTTC.

The chain is built from TRBV29-1 and TRBJ2-3, with D perhaps assigned TRBD1 or TRBD2 (5 bases each). The V gene lost 6 bases and the J gene lost 0 bases, with 13 bases spanning the gap. Looked up from germline, CDR1 is SQVTM and CDR2 is ANQGSEA. This CDR3 has 14 residues. The CDR3 region has the DNA TGCAGCGTCAGGGACGCCTTCAGCACAGATACGCAGTATTTT. It encodes CSVRDAFSTDTQYF.

The table lists this clonotype with a few counts. V usage is TRBV25-1 and J usage is TRBJ2-3; 7 positions agree with TRBD2. The CDR3 is 15 amino acids. V was pared by 6 bases and J by 0 bases, with 6 bases of the junction left unmatched. The germline V gene has CDR1 MGHDK and CDR2 SYGVNS. In nucleotides, the CDR3 is TGTGCCAGCAGATCACTAGCGTCTAGCACAGATACGCAGTATTTT. Encoded protein: CASRSLASSTDTQYF.

This clonotype came up a few times. The rearrangement joins TRBV18 to TRBJ2-7; a possible D gene is TRBD1 (5 bases). V was shortened by 2 bases and J by 5 bases, with 13 bases between the two germline ends. This CDR3 has 14 amino acids. The germline V gene encodes CDR1 KGHSH and CDR2 LQKENI. For the CDR3, the DNA is TGTGCCAGCTCACCAAAACATGGACACCACGAGCAGTACTTC. This sequence encodes CASSPKHGHHEQYF. Supplemented by reference TRBV18 and TRBJ2-7, the full variable domain reads NAGVMQNPRHLVRRRGQEARLRCSPMKGHSHVYWYRQLPEEGLKFMVYLQKENIIDESGMPKERFSAEFPKEGPSILRIQQVVRGDSAAYFCASSPKHGHHEQYFGPGTRLTVT.

This clonotype showed up just a few times. The chain combines TRBV4-2 with TRBJ2-7; D possibly corresponds to TRBD2 (6 bases). V was trimmed by 4 bases and J by 0 bases, leaving 19 bases between them. This CDR3 has 17 residues. Germline CDR1 is LGHNA and CDR2 is YNFKEQ. Here the CDR3 reads CASSLTNRGTHSYEQYF. CDR3 coding DNA: TGTGCCAGCAGCCTTACAAACCGCGGGACGCACTCCTACGAGCAGTACTTC.

As regards this clonotype: A much larger clone sits a single nucleotide away, making a read error possible. The CDR3 carries no conserved terminal phenylalanine or tryptophan, so it likely arises from a read error. The chain is built from TRBV28 and TRBJ1-1; 9 bases line up with TRBD1. In germline, CDR1 is MDHEN, CDR2 SYDVKM. The CDR3 has 15 residues. V trimming: 7 bases; J trimming: 1 base; junction bases outside the gene matches: 7. The CDR3 coding sequence is TGTGCCAGCAACCCTCCGGGACAGGGGAACACTGAAGCTTTCTGT. Translation gives CASNPPGQGNTEAFC.

The sample holds a few counts of this clonotype. V gene TRBV28 combines with J gene TRBJ2-7, with 9 positions matching TRBD2. Germline CDR1 reads MDHEN; CDR2 reads SYDVKM. The CDR3 spans 16 residues. V lost 1 base, J lost 6 bases, and 10 bases stayed unmatched. The CDR3 is CASSLLTSGHGTEQYF. CDR3 DNA: TGTGCCAGCAGTTTATTGACTAGCGGACATGGTACCGAGCAGTACTTC.

This clonotype was detected ten times or more. The rearrangement joins TRBV29-1 to TRBJ2-1; D uncertain. The V end was cut by 6 bases, the J end by 4 bases, with 10 bases between. This CDR3 region has 12 residues. Looked up from germline, CDR1 is SQVTM and CDR2 is ANQGSEA. In nucleotides, the CDR3 is TGCAGCGTCGACAACCTGTACAATGAGCAGTTCTTC. This sequence encodes CSVDNLYNEQFF.